The 17 T cell receptor beta chains given below trace back to one sample, sequenced in a study of T-cell reconstitution after alpha-beta-depleted transplantation in children. A TCRbeta library incorporating unique molecular identifiers was prepared. MiXCR was run by TCRdb on the PCR reads, yielding one entry per CDR3 protein. The sample holds over 150,000 distinct CDR3 sequences, approximately 7% seen once. The source was PBMCs, collected before TCRalphabeta/CD19-depleted stem cell transplant. The origin of the receptors is a boy aged 2-15 years with acute lymphoblastic leukemia, due to receive a stem cell transplant.

This clonotype came up many times. This rearrangement joins TRBV11-2 to TRBJ1-1; a possible D gene is TRBD1 (5 bases). The V gene lost 1 base and the J gene lost 6 bases, with 21 bases spanning the gap. The CDR3 covers 17 residues. CDR1 is SGHAT and CDR2 is FQNNGV in the germline V gene. DNA of the CDR3: TGTGCCAGCAGCTTAGGGGGACTCCTTTCCCTAATCTCTGAAGCTTTCTTT. Its translation: CASSLGGLLSLISEAFF.

This clonotype was counted at least ten times. The J gene is TRBJ2-1, the V gene TRBV12-3 or TRBV12-4, with 9 bases lining up with TRBD1. Trimming cost V 5 bases and J 4 bases; bases outside gene matches: 6. The CDR3 has 15 amino acids. The CDR3 DNA follows: TGTGCCAGCAGTCCCGGGACAGGGATTTACAATGAGCAGTTCTTC. Its protein is CASSPGTGIYNEQFF.

With regard to this clonotype: This may be a read error, as it is one base from a much larger clone. V gene TRBV11-2 combines with J gene TRBJ1-3, with D hard to call. The CDR3 extends over 12 amino acids. Germline values: CDR1 SGHAT, CDR2 FQNNGV. CDR3 loop: CASGPGGGTIHF. The DNA for the CDR3 is TGTGCCAGCGGGCCGGGAGGCGGCACCATACATTTT. The full variable domain, rest sourced from reference TRBV11-2 and TRBJ1-3, is EAGVAQSPRYKIIEKRQSVAFWCNPISGHATLYWYQQILGQGPKLLIQFQNNGVVDDSQLPKDRFSAERLKGVDSTLKIQPAKLEDSAVYLCASGPGGGTIHFGEGSWLTVV.

This clonotype was counted only a few times. The rearrangement uses TRBV6-5 and TRBJ1-1; D might be TRBD1 (6 bases). Trimming took 6 bases from V and 4 from J, leaving 15 bases between them. CDR3 size: 14 residues. Germline assignment: CDR1 MNHEY and CDR2 SVGAGI. CDR3 nucleotide sequence: TGTGCCAGCAGCTACGAGAGGGGGGGCACTGAAGCTTTCTTT. It yields the protein CASSYERGGTEAFF.

This clonotype was counted between two and nine times. The chain links TRBV29-1 to TRBJ1-5, with D maybe TRBD1 (5 bases). This CDR3 spans 15 amino acids. Between the trimmed V and J ends, which lost 4 bases and 4 bases, there was a span of 17 bases. CDR1 is SQVTM and CDR2 is ANQGSEA in the germline V gene. The CDR3 nucleotides are TGCAGCGTTGTAGTTACAGGCCAGGCGAATCAGCCCCAGCATTTT. The encoded protein is CSVVVTGQANQPQHF.

J is TRBJ2-7 and V is TRBV11-3; the D is unclear. V was clipped by 0 bases and J by 2 bases, with 8 bases between them. This CDR3 has 14 residues. Germline CDR1 reads SGHNT; CDR2 reads YENEEA. In DNA, the CDR3 is TGTGCCAGCAGCTTAGAATCCCAGACCTACGAGCAGTACTTC. Protein product: CASSLESQTYEQYF.

This clonotype showed up many times. CDR3 amino acids: CASSFGGVDTGELFF. CDR3 nucleotide sequence: TGCGCCAGCAGCTTCGGCGGGGTCGACACCGGGGAGCTGTTTTTT. The J gene is TRBJ2-2, the V gene TRBV5-1; possibly TRBD2 for D (6 bases). Germline-derived CDR1 and CDR2 are SGHRS and YFSETQ. This CDR3 contains 15 residues. V shed 2 bases and J shed 3 bases, with 11 bases lying between them.

This clonotype has a handful of counts. The V call is TRBV6-1, the J call TRBJ2-3; D could derive from TRBD1 or TRBD2 (5 bases each). CDR3 length: 14 amino acids. Trimming shortened V by 6 bases and J by 0 bases, and 10 bases separated the two germline ends. Germline CDR1 reads MNHNS; CDR2 reads SASEGT. CDR3 sequence reads: CASRPGPSTDTQYF. The CDR3, as DNA: TGTGCCAGCAGACCGGGACCCAGCACAGATACGCAGTATTTT.

The genes are TRBV13 and TRBJ2-1; D assignment may be TRBD1 or TRBD2 (5 bases each). CDR1 and CDR2 from the germline V gene are PRHDT and FYEKMQ (reference sequence). The V end lost 5 bases, the J end lost 7 bases, and 15 bases lay between the germline ends. This CDR3 is built from 14 residues. The CDR3 DNA sequence: TGTGCCAGCAGCCGTGCCGGGGCTAATAATGAGCAGTTCTTC. This sequence encodes CASSRAGANNEQFF.

This clonotype was counted a few times. The chain carries TRBV3-1 and TRBJ1-1; 8 bases are a match to TRBD1. Per germline, CDR1 LGHDT and CDR2 YNNKEL (reference sequence). There are 15 residues in the CDR3. The junction had 14 bases not matched to a gene; V was cut back by 6 bases and J by 8 bases. The CDR3 spells CASRRGGGQGAEAFF. The CDR3 DNA is TGTGCCAGCAGAAGGGGCGGCGGACAGGGTGCCGAAGCTTTCTTT.

This clonotype was counted at least ten times. The DNA of the CDR3 is TGCAGCGTTGGGGGGTACTACGAGCAGTACTTC. Protein product: CSVGGYYEQYF. The rearrangement uses TRBV29-1 and TRBJ2-7, with D perhaps assigned TRBD1 or TRBD2 (5 bases each). CDR3 length equals 11 residues. V dropped 4 bases and J dropped 3 bases, with 7 bases sitting between them. The germline CDR1 and CDR2 sequences are SQVTM and ANQGSEA.

This clonotype showed up just a few times. The chain couples TRBV7-2 to TRBJ2-2; TRBD2 might be the D (5 bases). The germline gives CDR1 SGHTA, CDR2 FQGNSA. CDR3 size: 16 residues. The ends were cut back, 1 base at V and 4 bases at J, with 13 bases in the middle. Here the CDR3 reads CASSLGSSLGTGELFF. The CDR3 region has the DNA TGTGCCAGCAGCTTAGGATCTAGCTTGGGCACCGGGGAGCTGTTTTTT.

This clonotype was detected many times. The rearrangement joins TRBV6-1 to TRBJ1-5; maybe TRBD1 (6 bases). V dropped 6 bases and J dropped 0 bases, with 12 bases sitting between them. The length of the CDR3 is 15 residues. Germline V gives CDR1 MNHNS, CDR2 SASEGT. The CDR3 protein is CASSQGGYSNQPQHF. The CDR3 region has the DNA TGTGCCAGCAGCCAAGGGGGGTATAGCAATCAGCCCCAGCATTTT.

Many counts were recorded for this clonotype. CDR3: CASKTGNTEAFF. The CDR3, as DNA: TGTGCCAGCAAAACTGGGAACACTGAAGCTTTCTTT. The rearrangement uses TRBV28 and TRBJ1-1; no firm D call. The CDR3 is made up of 12 amino acids. Germline lookup yields CDR1 MDHEN and CDR2 SYDVKM. Deletions cut 7 bases from V and 1 base from J, with 7 bases between.

Many counts were recorded for this clonotype. The CDR3 DNA follows: TGTGCCAGCAGTTTCAACTATGGAGGAACCCAGTACTTC. Protein product: CASSFNYGGTQYF. The rearrangement links TRBV12-3 or TRBV12-4 to TRBJ2-5; TRBD2 is a possible D gene (5 bases). The CDR3 spans 13 residues. Trimming left V 3 bases short and J 8 bases short, with 13 bases between.

This clonotype was detected many times. The J gene is TRBJ2-3, the V gene TRBV7-6, with 7 bases lining up with TRBD2. The CDR3 loop spans 13 amino acids. In germline, CDR1 is SGHVS, CDR2 FNYEAQ. V shed 4 bases and J 6 bases; nucleotides not matched to a gene: 4. For the CDR3, the DNA is TGTGCCAGCAGCTCGAGGGAGGGGGATACGCAGTATTTT. It specifies CASSSREGDTQYF. Together with reference TRBV7-6 and TRBJ2-3, the CDR3 gives the full variable domain: GAGVSQSPRYKVTKRGQDVALRCDPISGHVSLYWYRQALGQGPEFLTYFNYEAQQDKSGLPNDRFSAERPEGSISTLTIQRTEQRDSAMYRCASSSREGDTQYFGPGTRLTVL.

There are many counts of this clonotype. The rearrangement joins TRBV15 to TRBJ1-2; 12 bases fit TRBD1. Germline V CDR1 and CDR2: LNHNV, YYDKDF (reference sequence). The CDR3 totals 15 residues. Losses at the gene ends were 4 bases for V and 5 bases for J; bases not matched to a gene: 5. The CDR3 here is CATSTGTGGPYGYTF. The DNA of the CDR3 is TGTGCCACCAGCACTGGGACAGGGGGCCCGTATGGCTACACCTTC.